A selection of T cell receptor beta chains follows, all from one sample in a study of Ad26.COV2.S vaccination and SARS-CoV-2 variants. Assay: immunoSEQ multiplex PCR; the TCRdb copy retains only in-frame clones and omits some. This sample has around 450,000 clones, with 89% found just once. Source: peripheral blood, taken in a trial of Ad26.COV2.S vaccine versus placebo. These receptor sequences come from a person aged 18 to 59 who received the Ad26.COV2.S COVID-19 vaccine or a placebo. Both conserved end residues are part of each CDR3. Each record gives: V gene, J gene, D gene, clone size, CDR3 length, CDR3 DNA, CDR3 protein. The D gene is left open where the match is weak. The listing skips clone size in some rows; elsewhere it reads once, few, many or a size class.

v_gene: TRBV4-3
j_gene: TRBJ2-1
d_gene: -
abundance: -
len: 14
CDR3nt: TGCGCCAGCAGCCAAGCCCCCCAAGGGGATGAGCAGTTCTTC
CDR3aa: CASSQAPQGDEQFF

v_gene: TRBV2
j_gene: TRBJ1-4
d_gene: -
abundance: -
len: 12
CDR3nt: TGTGCCAGCAGTGAATTCTCTGGGAAACTGTTTTTT
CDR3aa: CASSEFSGKLFF

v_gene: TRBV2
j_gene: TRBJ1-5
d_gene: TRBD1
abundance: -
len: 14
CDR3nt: TGTGCCAGCACTTGGGACAGGGGCAATCAGCCCCAGCATTTT
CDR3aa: CASTWDRGNQPQHF

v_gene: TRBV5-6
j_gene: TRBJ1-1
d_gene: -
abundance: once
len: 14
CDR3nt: TGTGCCAGCAGCTTGCTGGGTCGGTTGGATGAAGCTTTCTTT
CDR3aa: CASSLLGRLDEAFF

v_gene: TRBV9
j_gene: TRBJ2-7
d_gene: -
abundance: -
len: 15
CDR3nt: TGTGCCAGCAGCGTAGGGGACACCGTCTCCTACGAGCAGTACTTC
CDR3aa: CASSVGDTVSYEQYF

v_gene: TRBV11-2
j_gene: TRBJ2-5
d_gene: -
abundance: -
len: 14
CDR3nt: TGTGCCAGCAGCCGAAGGCTGGACCAAGAGACCCAGTACTTC
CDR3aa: CASSRRLDQETQYF

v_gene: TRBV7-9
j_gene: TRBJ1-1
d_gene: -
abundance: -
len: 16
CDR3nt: TGTGCCAGCAGCTTACCTTTTTCAGTCGGGGCCGCTGAAGCTTTCTTT
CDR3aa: CASSLPFSVGAAEAFF

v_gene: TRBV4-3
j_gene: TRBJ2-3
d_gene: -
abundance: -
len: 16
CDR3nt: TGCGCCAGCAGCCAAGGGGCTGCAGCGGCTGGGGATACGCAGTATTTT
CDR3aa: CASSQGAAAAGDTQYF

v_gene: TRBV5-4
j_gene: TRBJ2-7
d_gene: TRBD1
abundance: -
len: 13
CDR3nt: TGTGCCACCCTGAGGGACAGGGGCAGCGAGCAGTACTTC
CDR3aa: CATLRDRGSEQYF

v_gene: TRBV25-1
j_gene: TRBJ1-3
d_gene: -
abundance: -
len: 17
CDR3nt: TGTGCCAGCAGTGAATATGGGGGCCGGCTCGGGGGGTACACCATATATTTT
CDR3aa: CASSEYGGRLGGYTIYF

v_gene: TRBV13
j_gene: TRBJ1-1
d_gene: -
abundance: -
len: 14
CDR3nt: TGTGCCAGCAGCTTAGGGTACGGGGACACTGAAGCTTTCTTT
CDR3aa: CASSLGYGDTEAFF

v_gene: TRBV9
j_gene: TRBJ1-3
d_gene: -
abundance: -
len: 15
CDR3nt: TGTGCCAGCAGCGTAGAAGAAGGGACTGGAAACACCATATATTTT
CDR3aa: CASSVEEGTGNTIYF

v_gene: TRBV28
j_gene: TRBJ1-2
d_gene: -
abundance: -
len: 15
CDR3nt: TGTGCCAGCCGCTTAGGGGGGGCTCAGGGTTATGGCTACACCTTC
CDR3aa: CASRLGGAQGYGYTF

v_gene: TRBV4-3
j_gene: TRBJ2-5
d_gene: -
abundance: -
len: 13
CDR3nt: TGCGCCAGCAGCCAGAACCAAGGGGAGACCCAGTACTTC
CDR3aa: CASSQNQGETQYF

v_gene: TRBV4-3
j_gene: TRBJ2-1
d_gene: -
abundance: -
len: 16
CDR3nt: TGCGCCAGCAGCCAAGATCTTTGGCGGGGTTACAATGAGCAGTTCTTC
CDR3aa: CASSQDLWRGYNEQFF

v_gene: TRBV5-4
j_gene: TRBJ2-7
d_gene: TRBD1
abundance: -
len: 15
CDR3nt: TGTGCCAGCAGCCTGGGCCGACAGGGGCCGCTCGGGCAGTACTTC
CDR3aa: CASSLGRQGPLGQYF

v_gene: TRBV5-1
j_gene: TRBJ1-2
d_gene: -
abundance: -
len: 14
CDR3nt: TGCGCCAGCAGCTCCGGGATCATAGACTATGGCTACACCTTC
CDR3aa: CASSSGIIDYGYTF

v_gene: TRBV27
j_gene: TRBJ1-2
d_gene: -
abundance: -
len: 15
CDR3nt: TGTGCCAGCAGTTTATCGACGGGGGGGGTCTATGGCTACACCTTC
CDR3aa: CASSLSTGGVYGYTF

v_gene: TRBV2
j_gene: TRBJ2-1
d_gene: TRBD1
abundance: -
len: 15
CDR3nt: TGTGCCAGCACCCCATTCAGACAGGGGGCGAAGGAGCAGTTCTTC
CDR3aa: CASTPFRQGAKEQFF

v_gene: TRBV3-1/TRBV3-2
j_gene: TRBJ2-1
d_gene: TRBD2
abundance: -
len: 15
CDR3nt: TGTGCCAGCAGCTCCGGGGGGGCCATCTACAATGAGCAGTTCTTC
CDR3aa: CASSSGGAIYNEQFF

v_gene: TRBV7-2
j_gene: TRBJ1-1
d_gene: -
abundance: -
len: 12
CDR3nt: TGTGCCAGCAGCTCCCGAGAGGCTGAAGCTTTCTTT
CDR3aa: CASSSREAEAFF

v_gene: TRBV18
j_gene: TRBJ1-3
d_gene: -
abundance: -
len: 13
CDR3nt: TGTGCCAGCTCTACCGGGAATTGGAACACCATATATTTT
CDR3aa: CASSTGNWNTIYF

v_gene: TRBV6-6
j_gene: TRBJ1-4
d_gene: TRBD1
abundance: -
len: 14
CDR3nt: TGTGCCACCACAGGGGTAGGAGAATCGGAAAAACTGTTTTTT
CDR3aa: CATTGVGESEKLFF

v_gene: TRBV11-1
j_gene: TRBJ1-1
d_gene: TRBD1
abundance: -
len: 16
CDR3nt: TGTGCCAGCAGCCTATGGACAGGGGGCGGCGGCACTGAAGCTTTCTTT
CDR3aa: CASSLWTGGGGTEAFF

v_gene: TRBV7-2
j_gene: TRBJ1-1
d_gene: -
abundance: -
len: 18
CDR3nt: TGTGCCAGCAGCCCATCTTACAGGGCAACGGCCCTGAACACTGAAGCTTTCTTT
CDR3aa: CASSPSYRATALNTEAFF

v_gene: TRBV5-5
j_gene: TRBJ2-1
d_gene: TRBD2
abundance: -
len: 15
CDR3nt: TGTGCCAGCCGGCCACCTAGCGGTACCAACAATGAGCAGTTCTTC
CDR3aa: CASRPPSGTNNEQFF

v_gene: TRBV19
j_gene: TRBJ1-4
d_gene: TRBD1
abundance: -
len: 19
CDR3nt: TGTGCCAGTAGTTCTCCGCACAGGGGGCGGAAGCAAACTAATGAAAAACTGTTTTTT
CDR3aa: CASSSPHRGRKQTNEKLFF

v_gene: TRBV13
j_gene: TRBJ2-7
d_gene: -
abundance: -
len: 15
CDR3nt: TGTGCCAGCAGCTTAAGAGGGCTTAAGGTATACGAGCAGTACTTC
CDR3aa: CASSLRGLKVYEQYF

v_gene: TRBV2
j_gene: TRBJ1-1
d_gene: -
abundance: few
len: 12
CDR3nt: TGTGCCAGCAGTGAATGGGCGACTGAAGCTTTCTTT
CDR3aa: CASSEWATEAFF

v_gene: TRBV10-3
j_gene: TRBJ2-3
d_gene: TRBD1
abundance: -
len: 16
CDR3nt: TGTGCCATCAGCGGGGGACAGGGGGGAAGCACAGATACGCAGTATTTT
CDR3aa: CAISGGQGGSTDTQYF

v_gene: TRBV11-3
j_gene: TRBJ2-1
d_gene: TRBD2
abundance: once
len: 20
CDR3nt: TGTGCCAGCAGCCCCTGGGGCTTGAGCGGGAGGACACTCACCTACAATGAGCAGTTCTTC
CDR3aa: CASSPWGLSGRTLTYNEQFF

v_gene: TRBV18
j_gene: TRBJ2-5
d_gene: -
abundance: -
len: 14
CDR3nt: TGTGCCAGCTCACCGAACTGGGCTGGAGAGACCCAGTACTTC
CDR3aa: CASSPNWAGETQYF

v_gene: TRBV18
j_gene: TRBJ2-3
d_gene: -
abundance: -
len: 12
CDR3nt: TGTGCCAGCTCACCAATAACAGATACGCAGTATTTT
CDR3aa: CASSPITDTQYF

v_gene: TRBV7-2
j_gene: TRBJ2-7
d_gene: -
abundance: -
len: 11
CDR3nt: TGTGCCAGCAGTCAAGCCTACGAGCAGTACTTC
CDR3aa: CASSQAYEQYF

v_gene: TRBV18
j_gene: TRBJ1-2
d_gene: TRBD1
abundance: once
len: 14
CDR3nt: TGTGCCAGCTCATTCCGACAGGGTGACCATGGCTACACCTTC
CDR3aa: CASSFRQGDHGYTF

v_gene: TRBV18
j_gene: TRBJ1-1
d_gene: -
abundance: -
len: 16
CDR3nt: TGTGCCAGCTCACCAGTAAAGGGCAGGGCAGGGACTGAAGCTTTCTTT
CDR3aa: CASSPVKGRAGTEAFF

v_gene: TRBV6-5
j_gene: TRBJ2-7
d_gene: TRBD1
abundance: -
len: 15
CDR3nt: TGTGCCAGCAGTCTACACCGGGACAGGGCCTACGAGCAGTACTTC
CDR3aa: CASSLHRDRAYEQYF

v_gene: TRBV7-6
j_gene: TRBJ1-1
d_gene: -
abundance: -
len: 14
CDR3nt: TGTGCCAGCAGTCTAGCCTCAGGGGTCACTGAAGCTTTCTTT
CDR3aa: CASSLASGVTEAFF

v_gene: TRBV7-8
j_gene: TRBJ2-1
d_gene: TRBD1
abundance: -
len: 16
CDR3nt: TGTGCCAGCAGCTTAGGCCCGGGACAGGGGGGTTATGAGCAGTTCTTC
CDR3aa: CASSLGPGQGGYEQFF

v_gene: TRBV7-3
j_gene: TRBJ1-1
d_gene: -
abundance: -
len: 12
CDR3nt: TGTGCCAGCAGCCCATCAAGGTCCGCGGCTTTCTTT
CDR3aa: CASSPSRSAAFF

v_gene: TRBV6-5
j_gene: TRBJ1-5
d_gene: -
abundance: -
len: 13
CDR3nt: TGTGCCAGCGGACCAAATAGCAATCAGCCCCAGCATTTT
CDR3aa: CASGPNSNQPQHF

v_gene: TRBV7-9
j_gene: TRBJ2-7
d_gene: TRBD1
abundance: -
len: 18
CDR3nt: TGTGCCAGCAGCTTAACCCCCGGAGGGACAGGGAGGTCAGGCGAGCAGTACTTC
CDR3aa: CASSLTPGGTGRSGEQYF

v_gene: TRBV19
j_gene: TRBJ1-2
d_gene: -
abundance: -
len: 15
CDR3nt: TGTGCCAGTAGCTACAGGGACACAACTAACTATGGCTACACCTTC
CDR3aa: CASSYRDTTNYGYTF

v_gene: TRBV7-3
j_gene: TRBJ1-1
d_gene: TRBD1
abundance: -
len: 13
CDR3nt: TGTGCCAGCAGTCAACAGGGGGGAGCTGAAGCTTTCTTT
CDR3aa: CASSQQGGAEAFF

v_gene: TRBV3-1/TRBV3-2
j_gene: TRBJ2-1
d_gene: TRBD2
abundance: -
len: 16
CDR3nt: TGTGCCAGCAGCCAAGAGATAGCGGGGGGGCTCGATGAGCAGTTCTTC
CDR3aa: CASSQEIAGGLDEQFF

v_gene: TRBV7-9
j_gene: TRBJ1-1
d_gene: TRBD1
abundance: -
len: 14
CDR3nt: TGTGCCAGCAGCTTGGACAGGGGGAACACTGAAGCTTTCTTT
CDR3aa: CASSLDRGNTEAFF

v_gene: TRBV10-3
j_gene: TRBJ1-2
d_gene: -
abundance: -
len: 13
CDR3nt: TGTGCCATCAGTGTGAGAGGGGACTATGGCTACACCTTC
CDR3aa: CAISVRGDYGYTF

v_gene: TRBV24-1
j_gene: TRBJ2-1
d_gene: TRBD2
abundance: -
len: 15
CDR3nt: TGTGCCACCAGTGACTCGGGACTAGCGGGCGGGAAGCAGTTCTTC
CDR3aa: CATSDSGLAGGKQFF

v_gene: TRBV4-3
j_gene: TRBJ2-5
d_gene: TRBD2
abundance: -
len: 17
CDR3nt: TGCGCCAGCAGCCAAGAGGTATGGAGCGGGAGAGAGGAGACCCAGTACTTC
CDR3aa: CASSQEVWSGREETQYF

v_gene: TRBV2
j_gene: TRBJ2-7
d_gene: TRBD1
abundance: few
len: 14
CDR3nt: TGTGCCAGCAGTCGGGACAGGGCAGACCACGAGCAGTACTTC
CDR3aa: CASSRDRADHEQYF

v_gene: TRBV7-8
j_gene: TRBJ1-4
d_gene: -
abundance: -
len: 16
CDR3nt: TGTGCCAGCAGCTTAGATCCGAGGCCCGAGCATGAAAAACTGTTTTTT
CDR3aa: CASSLDPRPEHEKLFF

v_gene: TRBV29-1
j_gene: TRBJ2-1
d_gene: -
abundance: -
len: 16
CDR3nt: TGCAGCGTTGATCCCGCTCCACGGAGCTCCTACAATGAGCAGTTCTTC
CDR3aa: CSVDPAPRSSYNEQFF

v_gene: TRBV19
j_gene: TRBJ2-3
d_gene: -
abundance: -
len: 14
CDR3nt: TGTGCCAGTAGTATCAGGGCCCCCACAGATACGCAGTATTTT
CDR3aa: CASSIRAPTDTQYF